The 8 T cell receptor beta chains below all came from one sample that was sequenced in a study of T cells in Graves' hyperthyroidism and ophthalmopathy. TCR beta CDR3 regions were amplified from RNA. Researchers ran a first-round RT-PCR on the TCR CDR3 using the HTBI primer set. TCRdb independently ran MiXCR on the multiplex PCR reads; one entry per CDR3 protein. The table lists 450,000 to 500,000 distinct CDR3 sequences, 22% of them singletons. Sequencing used blood. The receptors shown here come from a woman in her 70s with Graves' ophthalmopathy.

This clonotype was detected many times. The chain carries TRBV27 and TRBJ2-1; possibly TRBD2 for D (5 bases). The CDR3 sequence is 16 residues long. Trimming took off 3 bases at V and 2 bases at J, with 14 bases between the two ends. Germline CDR1 reads MNHEY; CDR2 reads SMNVEV (reference sequence). For the CDR3, the DNA is TGTGCCAGCAGTTTCAATGTGGGAGCCGCCTACAATGAGCAGTTCTTC. This codes for CASSFNVGAAYNEQFF.

The CDR3 sequence: CAWSVGLSGNTIYF. DNA of the CDR3: TGTGCCTGGAGTGTCGGGCTCTCTGGAAACACCATATATTTT. The chain has TRBV30 and TRBJ1-3, with D hard to call. V was pared by 0 bases and J by 0 bases, with 6 bases between. The germline CDR1 and CDR2 sequences are GTSNPN and SVGIG (reference sequence). This CDR3 has 14 amino acids.

This clonotype has more than one count but fewer than ten. The V call is TRBV7-9, the J call TRBJ2-1; D is tentatively TRBD1 or TRBD2 (5 bases each). V lost 3 bases, J lost 5 bases, and 14 bases lay in between. Germline-derived CDR1 and CDR2 are SEHNR and FQNEAQ (reference sequence). The CDR3 has 15 amino acids. CDR3 DNA sequence: TGTGCCAGCAGCTTGGCCGGGACCATTCACAATGAGCAGTTCTTC. Residues: CASSLAGTIHNEQFF.

This clonotype was detected a few times. The rearrangement links TRBV7-2 to TRBJ2-2; TRBD2 matches 10 bases. The CDR3 length is 17 residues. CDR1 SGHTA and CDR2 FQGNSA come from the germline V gene. Trimming removed 7 bases from V and 3 bases from J; junction bases left unmatched: 11. The CDR3 reads CASTRPSGSPDTGELFF. The CDR3 coding sequence is TGTGCCAGCACCCGCCCTAGCGGGAGTCCCGACACCGGGGAGCTGTTTTTT.

The rearrangement links TRBV28 to TRBJ2-7; 8 bases are a match to TRBD2. Trimming at V came to 4 bases and at J to 9 bases, leaving 14 bases not matched to a gene. Germline loops: CDR1 MDHEN, CDR2 SYDVKM. CDR3 length: 15 residues. The CDR3 spells CASSSPGTSKPWQYF. CDR3 nucleotides: TGTGCCAGCAGTTCCCCCGGGACTAGTAAACCCTGGCAGTACTTC. Full variable domain (missing parts from reference TRBV28 and TRBJ2-7): DVKVTQSSRYLVKRTGEKVFLECVQDMDHENMFWYRQDPGLGLRLIYFSYDVKMKEKGDIPEGYSVSREKKERFSLILESASTNQTSMYLCASSSPGTSKPWQYFGPGTRLTVT.

The rearrangement joins TRBV19 to TRBJ2-3, with no clear D. V dropped 1 base and J dropped 6 bases, with 2 bases sitting between them. The germline CDR1 and CDR2 sequences are LNHDA and SQIVND (reference sequence). This CDR3 has 11 residues. The CDR3 is CASSIVDTQYF. The CDR3 region has the DNA TGTGCCAGTAGTATAGTGGATACGCAGTATTTT.

CDR3 amino acids: CASRKGSGANVLTF. The DNA of the CDR3 is TGTGCCAGTAGGAAAGGGTCCGGGGCCAACGTCCTGACTTTC. The rearrangement joins TRBV19 to TRBJ2-6, with D unclear. V was clipped by 6 bases and J by 4 bases, with 10 bases between them. CDR1 LNHDA and CDR2 SQIVND come from the germline V gene (reference sequence). The CDR3 loop spans 14 amino acids. Complete variable domain (other parts from reference TRBV19 and TRBJ2-6): DGGITQSPKYLFRKEGQNVTLSCEQNLNHDAMYWYRQDPGQGLRLIYYSQIVNDFQKGDIAEGYSVSREKKESFPLTVTSAQKNPTAFYLCASRKGSGANVLTFGAGSRLTVL.

This chain links TRBV3-1 with TRBJ2-1, with 7 bases that match TRBD2. V shed 6 bases, J shed 3 bases, and the junction held 5 bases outside the gene matches. This CDR3 contains 14 residues. CDR1 is LGHDT, CDR2 YNNKEL, per germline (reference sequence). The CDR3 is CASRLAGNYNEQFF. The DNA of the CDR3 is TGTGCCAGCAGATTAGCGGGTAACTACAATGAGCAGTTCTTC.